The subject of this entry is one TCR beta chain. The antigen remains undetermined. Preparation of TRB cDNA libraries relied on 5' RACE carrying UMI labels. TCRdb re-analyzed the 5' RACE reads; it lists each CDR3 protein once, without DNA. Its listing shows about 120,000 distinct CDR3 sequences. Per the germline V gene, CDR1 is SQVTM and CDR2 is ANQGSEA. This CDR3 has 14 amino acids. By phenotype, naive CD8+ T cells were CD45RO-CCR7+CD27+CD95-. The data derive from a study of CXCR3-negative and CXCR3-positive naive CD8 T cells. Study conclusions and caveats: A higher hydrophobicity marked the TRB CDR3s of CXCR3-positive naive cells versus CXCR3-negative naive cells.

The sequenced sample consisted of naive CXCR3+ CD8+ T cells from blood. The subset here: CD45RO-CCR7+CD27+CD95- naive CD8+ T cells expressing CXCR3 (TNR3+). The chain couples TRBV29-1 to TRBJ1-1; absent DNA, TCRdb's TRBD1 call cannot be checked. The sequence derives from a human donor in good health. Some clones in this sample may be carry-over from other donors' samples. The CDR3 is CSVPNAGGNTEAFF.